The following is a T cell receptor (beta chain) sequence with its context. Its antigen is still unknown. The data stem from a study of cytomegalovirus exposure and HLA in healthy donors. PCR primers comprised 60 Vbeta and 13 Jbeta primers. The data were produced by immunoSEQ multiplex PCR, yet TCRdb's version contains in-frame clones alone and is incomplete. This table holds more than 150,000 clones, approximately 84% found once. Study-wide points: Reports indicate that TCR beta sequences accurately predicted the HLA-A and HLA-B alleles of most subjects. Being productive about 90% or about 30% of the time was typical of most TCR beta V segments in an earlier analysis. Later on, analysis showed that most CMV-associated TCR beta chains appeared to be HLA-restricted.

The V segment lost 4 bases and the J segment 2 bases; nucleotides outside the gene matches: 6. Germline V CDR1 and CDR2: SGDLS, YYNGEE. The CDR3 is 14 residues long. Sequenced material: PBMCs. V and J are TRBV9 and TRBJ2-7; 7 positions match TRBD1. The sequence was obtained from a boy aged 5-17 years in good health and CMV-seronegative. The CDR3 DNA reads as TGTGCCAGCAGCCCTCAGGGGGACCCCTACGAGCAGTACTTC. Its protein product is CASSPQGDPYEQYF. The full variable domain, in which reference TRBV9 and TRBJ2-7 provide the parts outside the CDR3, is DSGVTQTPKHLITATGQRVTLRCSPRSGDLSVYWYQQSLDQGLQFLIQYYNGEERAKGNILERFSAQQFPDLHSELNLSSLELGDSALYFCASSPQGDPYEQYFGPGTRLTVT.